Listed below are T cell receptor beta chains from one sample, sequenced in a study of blood T cell repertoires in COVID-19. Repertoires were generated with immunoSEQ multiplex PCR, while TCRdb's copy carries only in-frame clones and drops some. This table has over 50,000 clones, 91% appearing once. The material sequenced was peripheral blood. The receptors stem from a woman aged 55-69 years with active or convalescent COVID-19. Each CDR3 is given with its conserved first and last residue. The D gene is left open where the match is weak. Size values are once, few and many counts, or a class for expanded clones, and some rows have none.

j_call: TRBJ1-1
v_call: TRBV28
d_call: -
clone_size: -
cdr3_aa: CASTPGTNF
cdr3_nt: TGTGCCAGCACCCCCGGGACAAATTTT

j_call: TRBJ2-7
v_call: TRBV2
d_call: TRBD2
clone_size: -
cdr3_aa: CASIKLAGVHEQYF
cdr3_nt: TGTGCCAGCATTAAGCTAGCGGGGGTCCACGAGCAGTACTTC

j_call: TRBJ2-1
v_call: TRBV7-6
d_call: -
clone_size: -
cdr3_aa: CASSLSESYNEQFF
cdr3_nt: TGTGCCAGCAGCTTATCCGAGTCCTACAATGAGCAGTTCTTC

j_call: TRBJ2-7
v_call: TRBV30
d_call: TRBD2
clone_size: -
cdr3_aa: CAWTRPSGRFYEQYF
cdr3_nt: TGTGCCTGGACCCGACCTAGCGGGAGATTTTACGAGCAGTACTTC

j_call: TRBJ2-5
v_call: TRBV2
d_call: TRBD2
clone_size: -
cdr3_aa: CASRGGETQYF
cdr3_nt: TGTGCCAGCAGGGGGGGGGAGACCCAGTACTTC

j_call: TRBJ2-1
v_call: TRBV5-1
d_call: -
clone_size: -
cdr3_aa: CASSRGLQIYNEQFF
cdr3_nt: TGCGCCAGCAGCAGGGGACTCCAAATTTACAATGAGCAGTTCTTC

j_call: TRBJ2-1
v_call: TRBV11-2
d_call: -
clone_size: once
cdr3_aa: CASTIDRTLVEQFF
cdr3_nt: TGTGCCAGCACTATAGACAGAACCTTGGTTGAGCAGTTCTTC

j_call: TRBJ2-1
v_call: TRBV6-5
d_call: TRBD2
clone_size: -
cdr3_aa: CASSYGAGVGEQFF
cdr3_nt: TGTGCCAGCAGTTACGGTGCGGGAGTGGGTGAGCAGTTCTTC

j_call: TRBJ2-6
v_call: TRBV7-3
d_call: -
clone_size: -
cdr3_aa: CASSSPAGANVLTF
cdr3_nt: TGTGCCAGCAGCTCCCCTGCTGGGGCCAACGTCCTGACTTTC

j_call: TRBJ2-7
v_call: TRBV3-1/TRBV3-2
d_call: TRBD1
clone_size: -
cdr3_aa: CASSQATSGTGGKKQYF
cdr3_nt: TGTGCCAGCAGCCAAGCCACATCCGGGACAGGGGGTAAGAAGCAGTACTTC

j_call: TRBJ2-1
v_call: TRBV7-2
d_call: TRBD2
clone_size: -
cdr3_aa: CASSLAGGTYNEQFF
cdr3_nt: TGTGCCAGCAGCCTAGCGGGAGGGACCTACAATGAGCAGTTCTTC

j_call: TRBJ1-1
v_call: TRBV27
d_call: -
clone_size: -
cdr3_aa: CASSLSGGYTEAFF
cdr3_nt: TGTGCCAGCAGTTTAAGCGGAGGGTACACTGAAGCTTTCTTT

j_call: TRBJ2-1
v_call: TRBV10-1
d_call: TRBD2
clone_size: -
cdr3_aa: CASSETGGRNNEQFF
cdr3_nt: TGCGCCAGCAGTGAGACGGGGGGGAGAAACAATGAGCAGTTCTTC

j_call: TRBJ2-1
v_call: TRBV21-1
d_call: -
clone_size: -
cdr3_aa: CASSKVLLAGVRDEQFF
cdr3_nt: TGTGCCAGCAGCAAAGTTCTACTAGCGGGAGTAAGAGATGAGCAGTTCTTC

j_call: TRBJ1-4
v_call: TRBV28
d_call: -
clone_size: -
cdr3_aa: CASSPQRTNEKLFF
cdr3_nt: TGTGCCAGCAGTCCACAGAGAACTAATGAAAAACTGTTTTTT

j_call: TRBJ2-5
v_call: TRBV2
d_call: -
clone_size: -
cdr3_aa: CASSEAETQYF
cdr3_nt: TGTGCCAGCAGTGAGGCAGAGACCCAGTACTTC

j_call: TRBJ2-5
v_call: TRBV5-1
d_call: TRBD2
clone_size: -
cdr3_aa: CASSLGVSSGGQETQYF
cdr3_nt: TGCGCCAGCAGCTTGGGGGTTTCTAGCGGGGGACAAGAGACCCAGTACTTC

j_call: TRBJ2-7
v_call: TRBV3-1/TRBV3-2
d_call: -
clone_size: -
cdr3_aa: CASSQGGGGAYEQYF
cdr3_nt: TGTGCCAGCAGCCAAGGAGGGGGGGGAGCCTACGAGCAGTACTTC

j_call: TRBJ1-1
v_call: TRBV20-1
d_call: -
clone_size: -
cdr3_aa: CSASSPRGTEAFF
cdr3_nt: TGCAGTGCTAGTTCCCCCAGGGGCACTGAAGCTTTCTTT

j_call: TRBJ1-2
v_call: TRBV30
d_call: TRBD1
clone_size: -
cdr3_aa: CAWSARDRGNGYTF
cdr3_nt: TGTGCCTGGAGTGCCCGGGACAGGGGAAATGGCTACACCTTC

j_call: TRBJ2-3
v_call: TRBV7-3
d_call: -
clone_size: -
cdr3_aa: CASSLGTSTDTQYF
cdr3_nt: TGTGCCAGCAGCCTGGGGACTAGCACAGATACGCAGTATTTT

j_call: TRBJ1-2
v_call: TRBV28
d_call: -
clone_size: -
cdr3_aa: CATSRQASYGYTF
cdr3_nt: TGTGCCACCTCGAGACAGGCGAGCTATGGCTACACCTTC

j_call: TRBJ1-4
v_call: TRBV6-1
d_call: -
clone_size: -
cdr3_aa: CASSEVREKLFF
cdr3_nt: TGTGCCAGCAGTGAAGTGAGAGAAAAACTGTTTTTT

j_call: TRBJ2-7
v_call: TRBV9
d_call: -
clone_size: -
cdr3_aa: CASSVGPGAPYEQYF
cdr3_nt: TGTGCCAGCAGCGTAGGGCCAGGGGCGCCCTACGAGCAGTACTTC

j_call: TRBJ1-2
v_call: TRBV18
d_call: -
clone_size: -
cdr3_aa: CASSPGTLKNYGYTF
cdr3_nt: TGTGCCAGCTCACCAGGGACACTCAAAAACTATGGCTACACCTTC

j_call: TRBJ1-1
v_call: TRBV2
d_call: -
clone_size: -
cdr3_aa: CASSVARGPREAFF
cdr3_nt: TGTGCCAGCTCGGTGGCGCGGGGGCCCCGGGAAGCTTTCTTT

j_call: TRBJ1-2
v_call: TRBV11-2
d_call: -
clone_size: few
cdr3_aa: CASSLEGGEGYTF
cdr3_nt: TGTGCCAGCAGCTTAGAGGGAGGGGAAGGCTACACCTTC

j_call: TRBJ2-7
v_call: TRBV5-6
d_call: -
clone_size: -
cdr3_aa: CASSLGGSPYEQYF
cdr3_nt: TGTGCCAGCAGCTTGGGGGGCTCTCCCTACGAGCAGTACTTC

j_call: TRBJ1-3
v_call: TRBV3-1/TRBV3-2
d_call: -
clone_size: once
cdr3_aa: CASSPPRQATTIYF
cdr3_nt: TGTGCCAGCAGCCCACCTAGACAGGCAACCACCATATATTTT

j_call: TRBJ1-1
v_call: TRBV6-5
d_call: TRBD1
clone_size: once
cdr3_aa: CASSTGDRTEAFF
cdr3_nt: TGTGCCAGCAGTACCGGGGACAGGACTGAAGCTTTCTTT

j_call: TRBJ1-3
v_call: TRBV12-5
d_call: -
clone_size: -
cdr3_aa: CASGPSGSGNTIYF
cdr3_nt: TGTGCTAGTGGCCCGTCAGGATCTGGAAACACCATATATTTT

j_call: TRBJ1-2
v_call: TRBV6-5
d_call: TRBD1
clone_size: -
cdr3_aa: CASSPQGVYGYTF
cdr3_nt: TGTGCCAGCAGTCCGCAGGGGGTTTATGGCTACACCTTC

j_call: TRBJ2-6
v_call: TRBV30
d_call: -
clone_size: -
cdr3_aa: CAWRRQDPGANVLTF
cdr3_nt: TGTGCCTGGAGGAGGCAAGATCCTGGGGCCAACGTCCTGACTTTC

j_call: TRBJ1-1
v_call: TRBV5-4
d_call: -
clone_size: -
cdr3_aa: CASSLEQGEAFF
cdr3_nt: TGTGCCAGCAGCTTGGAACAGGGTGAAGCTTTCTTT

j_call: TRBJ2-1
v_call: TRBV28
d_call: -
clone_size: -
cdr3_aa: CASFPPARPSTYNEQFF
cdr3_nt: TGTGCCAGCTTTCCCCCGGCTAGACCTTCAACCTACAATGAGCAGTTCTTC

j_call: TRBJ1-5
v_call: TRBV4-1
d_call: -
clone_size: -
cdr3_aa: CASSQDESGYYQPQHF
cdr3_nt: TGCGCCAGCAGCCAAGACGAGTCAGGGTACTATCAGCCCCAGCATTTT

j_call: TRBJ2-1
v_call: TRBV9
d_call: -
clone_size: -
cdr3_aa: CASSVHPNEQFF
cdr3_nt: TGTGCCAGCAGCGTCCATCCCAATGAGCAGTTCTTC

j_call: TRBJ2-3
v_call: TRBV5-1
d_call: TRBD1
clone_size: -
cdr3_aa: CASSLTDRVGTDTQYF
cdr3_nt: TGCGCCAGCAGCTTAACGGACAGGGTGGGGACAGATACGCAGTATTTT

j_call: TRBJ1-5
v_call: TRBV6-5
d_call: -
clone_size: -
cdr3_aa: CASQGSNQPQHF
cdr3_nt: TGTGCCAGCCAGGGAAGCAATCAGCCCCAGCATTTT

j_call: TRBJ1-1
v_call: TRBV5-1
d_call: -
clone_size: -
cdr3_aa: CASSLETLPTEAFF
cdr3_nt: TGCGCCAGCAGCTTGGAGACTCTCCCGACTGAAGCTTTCTTT

j_call: TRBJ1-4
v_call: TRBV7-9
d_call: -
clone_size: once
cdr3_aa: CASSLEVRGKLFF
cdr3_nt: TGTGCCAGCAGCTTGGAGGTTCGGGGAAAACTGTTTTTT

j_call: TRBJ1-3
v_call: TRBV28
d_call: -
clone_size: -
cdr3_aa: CASSSPGHGSGNTIYF
cdr3_nt: TGTGCCAGCAGTTCTCCCGGACACGGCTCTGGAAACACCATATATTTT

j_call: TRBJ1-2
v_call: TRBV19
d_call: -
clone_size: -
cdr3_aa: CASSIKELYGYTF
cdr3_nt: TGTGCCAGTAGTATTAAGGAGCTCTATGGCTACACCTTC

j_call: TRBJ2-7
v_call: TRBV6-5
d_call: TRBD2
clone_size: once
cdr3_aa: CASSYYPGTSGYEQYF
cdr3_nt: TGTGCCAGCAGTTACTACCCAGGGACTAGCGGCTACGAGCAGTACTTC

j_call: TRBJ1-3
v_call: TRBV30
d_call: -
clone_size: -
cdr3_aa: CAWDQGHGNTIYF
cdr3_nt: TGTGCCTGGGACCAGGGGCATGGAAACACCATATATTTT

j_call: TRBJ2-1
v_call: TRBV5-1
d_call: -
clone_size: -
cdr3_aa: CASSSRVESYNEQFF
cdr3_nt: TGCGCCAGCAGCTCCAGGGTAGAGAGTTACAATGAGCAGTTCTTC

j_call: TRBJ2-2
v_call: TRBV5-1
d_call: -
clone_size: -
cdr3_aa: CASSLVYEGELFF
cdr3_nt: TGCGCCAGCAGCTTGGTTTACGAGGGCGAGCTGTTTTTT

j_call: TRBJ1-2
v_call: TRBV5-1
d_call: TRBD1
clone_size: once
cdr3_aa: CASSLGGGRYGYTF
cdr3_nt: TGCGCCAGCAGCTTGGGAGGGGGCCGCTATGGCTACACCTTC

j_call: TRBJ2-1
v_call: TRBV11-2
d_call: TRBD2
clone_size: -
cdr3_aa: CASNSRWRGDKNEQFF
cdr3_nt: TGTGCCAGCAACTCCCGCTGGCGGGGGGATAAAAATGAGCAGTTCTTC

j_call: TRBJ1-1
v_call: TRBV7-9
d_call: TRBD1
clone_size: once
cdr3_aa: CASSPGQGARAFF
cdr3_nt: TGTGCCAGCAGCCCCGGACAGGGCGCTCGAGCTTTCTTT

j_call: TRBJ1-2
v_call: TRBV28
d_call: -
clone_size: -
cdr3_aa: CASSPILRGLSYGYTF
cdr3_nt: TGTGCCAGCAGTCCTATTTTGCGGGGTCTGTCCTATGGCTACACCTTC

j_call: TRBJ1-6
v_call: TRBV9
d_call: -
clone_size: -
cdr3_aa: CASSVGGGNSPLHF
cdr3_nt: TGTGCCAGCAGCGTAGGTGGAGGAAATTCACCCCTCCACTTT

j_call: TRBJ1-3
v_call: TRBV4-3
d_call: -
clone_size: -
cdr3_aa: CASSQDRLGSGNTIYF
cdr3_nt: TGCGCCAGCAGCCAAGACAGGTTAGGATCTGGAAACACCATATATTTT

j_call: TRBJ2-2
v_call: TRBV28
d_call: -
clone_size: -
cdr3_aa: CASSLGAWTGELFF
cdr3_nt: TGTGCCAGCAGTTTAGGGGCATGGACCGGGGAGCTGTTTTTT

j_call: TRBJ1-1
v_call: TRBV11-2
d_call: -
clone_size: -
cdr3_aa: CASSPGLGTEAFF
cdr3_nt: TGTGCCAGCAGCCCGGGATTGGGCACTGAAGCTTTCTTT